This is a list of T cell receptor beta chains from one sample in a study of PD-1 blockade in classical Hodgkin lymphoma. Only in-frame clones appear in the TCRdb table, and some are missing; sequencing was by immunoSEQ multiplex PCR. The table shows approximately 29,000 clones, with roughly 80% occurring only once. Sequenced here: CD4+ T cells from blood, sampled before the fourth cycle of nivolumab. These TCRs come from a human donor with classical Hodgkin lymphoma. The CDR3 runs from the conserved cysteine through the conserved F or W. D genes are given only for firm matches. Not every row has a clone size; where given, it reads once, few, many or a size class.

size	V	J	D	DNA	CDR3
.	TRBV5-1	TRBJ1-1	.	TGCGCCAGCAGCCGACCGGGCGGGGGAGGGTCTGAAGCTTTCTTT	CASSRPGGGGSEAFF
.	TRBV5-1	TRBJ1-3	TRBD1	TGCGCCAGCAGATTCCGGGACAGGGGAAACACCATATATTTT	CASRFRDRGNTIYF
.	TRBV10-2	TRBJ1-6	.	TGCGCCAGCAGTGACAGCCCGTACTCCTATAATTCACCCCTCCACTTT	CASSDSPYSYNSPLHF
.	TRBV18	TRBJ2-3	.	TGTGCCAGCTCACTCAAGGGGTCGGGACCTCGCACAGATACGCAGTATTTT	CASSLKGSGPRTDTQYF
.	TRBV18	TRBJ1-6	.	TGTGCCAGCTCACCAGAAGATTCACCCCTCCACTTT	CASSPEDSPLHF
.	TRBV7-6	TRBJ1-5	.	TGTGCCAGCAGCGGGGAAGGGGCTCAGCCCCAGCATTTT	CASSGEGAQPQHF
.	TRBV6-5	TRBJ1-1	.	TGTGCCAGCAGCAGGGGAAGGCACACTGAAGCTTTCTTT	CASSRGRHTEAFF
.	TRBV5-1	TRBJ1-4	.	TGCGCCAGCAGCTTGGAGGCGACAGGAGGAGAAAAACTGTTTTTT	CASSLEATGGEKLFF
.	TRBV10-2	TRBJ1-2	.	TGCGCCAGCAGTGAGTCGATGGGGGCAGTTTATGGCTACACCTTC	CASSESMGAVYGYTF
.	TRBV9	TRBJ2-7	.	TGTGCCAGCAGCGTAGCTGGGGGAAAAGACTACGAGCAGTACTTC	CASSVAGGKDYEQYF
.	TRBV30	TRBJ1-3	.	TGTGCCTGGAGTGCAGGGAGAAACACCATATATTTT	CAWSAGRNTIYF
.	TRBV7-2	TRBJ1-1	TRBD1	TGTGCCAGCAGACGCAACAGGGGCACTGAAGCTTTCTTT	CASRRNRGTEAFF
few	TRBV10-2	TRBJ1-1	.	TGCGCCAGCAGTGAGGGGAACACTGAAGCTTTCTTT	CASSEGNTEAFF
few	TRBV27	TRBJ2-7	.	TGTGCCAGCAGTTTATTCGAAGGTTGGTACGAGCAGTACTTC	CASSLFEGWYEQYF
.	TRBV19	TRBJ2-5	TRBD2	TGTGCCACCTCGACTAGCGCACAAGAGACCCAGTACTTC	CATSTSAQETQYF
once	TRBV25-1	TRBJ1-3	.	TGTGCCAGCACCATGAAGACGGGGGCTGGAAACACCATATATTTT	CASTMKTGAGNTIYF
.	TRBV6-6	TRBJ1-3	.	TGTGCCAGCATTTCGGCAAATTATGGAAACACCATATATTTT	CASISANYGNTIYF
.	TRBV30	TRBJ2-7	TRBD1	TGTGCCTGGGCCGGGACAGGGTCTAGGGAGCAGTACTTC	CAWAGTGSREQYF
.	TRBV7-3	TRBJ2-5	TRBD1	TGTGCCAGCAGCTCACAGGGGGGAGAGACCCAGTACTTC	CASSSQGGETQYF
.	TRBV19	TRBJ2-5	.	TGTGCCAGTAGTATCGAGCTGATAGAGACCCAGTACTTC	CASSIELIETQYF
.	TRBV2	TRBJ1-5	.	TGTGCCAGCAGTGTTGAGGGGAGTTCTCAGCCCCAGCATTTT	CASSVEGSSQPQHF
.	TRBV4-1	TRBJ2-3	TRBD2	TGCGCCAGCAGCCAGGAATTAGCGGGGGATACGCAGTATTTT	CASSQELAGDTQYF
.	TRBV4-1	TRBJ1-1	.	TGCGCCAGCAGCCAAGATTGGGGCCAGGAGACTGAAGCTTTCTTT	CASSQDWGQETEAFF
.	TRBV11-3	TRBJ2-7	TRBD1	TGTGCCAGCAGCCCCCGGACAGGGAGCTCCTACGAGCAGTACTTC	CASSPRTGSSYEQYF
.	TRBV5-1	TRBJ2-5	.	TGCGCCAGCAGCTTACTAGGGCGGGAAGAGACCCAGTACTTC	CASSLLGREETQYF
.	TRBV7-9	TRBJ1-5	.	TGTGCCAGCAGCCTTACCCAGGGTCCCAATCAGCCCCAGCATTTT	CASSLTQGPNQPQHF
.	TRBV6-4	TRBJ1-5	.	TGTGCCAGCAGTGACTCCTCAGGGGCCCAGCCCCAGCATTTT	CASSDSSGAQPQHF
.	TRBV10-3	TRBJ2-3	TRBD2	TGTGCCATCAGTGAGGGCGGGGGTACGCAGTATTTT	CAISEGGGTQYF
.	TRBV10-3	TRBJ1-1	.	TGTGCCATCAGACCAGGACAGAACACTGAAGCTTTCTTT	CAIRPGQNTEAFF
.	TRBV18	TRBJ1-4	.	TGTGCCAGCTCAGAAGATAATGAAAAACTGTTTTTT	CASSEDNEKLFF
.	TRBV9	TRBJ2-2	.	TGTGCCAGCAGCGCAAACACCGGGGAGCTGTTTTTT	CASSANTGELFF
.	TRBV2	TRBJ2-4	.	TGTGCCAGCAGTTCCGGACAGAAAAACATTCAGTACTTC	CASSSGQKNIQYF
few	TRBV6-6	TRBJ1-6	TRBD1	TGTGCCAGCAGTGGACAGGGAAATTCACCCCTCCACTTT	CASSGQGNSPLHF
.	TRBV4-1	TRBJ2-7	.	TGCGCCAGCAGCCACCCCACGGAGGGGAGCTACGAGCAGTACTTC	CASSHPTEGSYEQYF
.	TRBV11-2	TRBJ1-1	.	TGTGCCAGCAGCCCCAAAGGGGGCACTGAAGCTTTCTTT	CASSPKGGTEAFF
few	TRBV5-1	TRBJ2-7	TRBD1	TGCGCCAGCAGCTCGGGACAGGGGAGCTCCTACGAGCAGTACTTC	CASSSGQGSSYEQYF
.	TRBV5-5	TRBJ1-5	TRBD1	TGTGCCAGCAGCTTGGATCCAGGGGGCTACGATAGCAATCAGCCCCAGCATTTT	CASSLDPGGYDSNQPQHF
.	TRBV28	TRBJ1-2	TRBD1	TGTGCCAGCAGACGACCGGGACAGGCCGATGGCTACACCTTC	CASRRPGQADGYTF
.	TRBV25-1	TRBJ2-7	.	TGTGCCAGCAGTGAATACGGCACCCACTACGAGCAGTACTTC	CASSEYGTHYEQYF
once	TRBV7-9	TRBJ2-3	TRBD1	TGTGCCAGCAGCCTAAGGACAGGGGAGTTTTTGCAGTATTTT	CASSLRTGEFLQYF
.	TRBV27	TRBJ1-1	TRBD1	TGTGCCAGCAGTTTAGGTCACCGGACAGGATGGAACACTGAAGCTTTCTTT	CASSLGHRTGWNTEAFF
few	TRBV6-8	TRBJ1-6	TRBD1	TGTGCCCCTATAGAGGGGGCGGATTCACCCCTCCACTTT	CAPIEGADSPLHF
.	TRBV5-4	TRBJ2-2	.	TGTGCCAGCAGCTTGGGTTCGGCAGGGCCGAACACCGGGGAGCTGTTTTTT	CASSLGSAGPNTGELFF
.	TRBV5-5	TRBJ1-2	TRBD1	TGTGCCAGCAGCCCTGGGACAGGGAAAATCTATGGCTACACCTTC	CASSPGTGKIYGYTF
.	TRBV7-3	TRBJ2-2	TRBD1	TGTGCCAGCAGCTTTTCAGGGGGAAGTACCGGGGAGCTGTTTTTT	CASSFSGGSTGELFF
.	TRBV25-1	TRBJ2-7	.	TGTGCCAGCAGTGAAGCCGGGACATCCTTCTTCGAGCAGTACTTC	CASSEAGTSFFEQYF
.	TRBV28	TRBJ2-6	.	TGTGCCAGCAGTTTATGGCAGGGGGACTCCTCTGGGGCCAACGTCCTGACTTTC	CASSLWQGDSSGANVLTF
.	TRBV7-6	TRBJ1-5	.	TGTGCCAGCAGCTTAGGTACAGCTTCCTTTCAGCCCCAGCATTTT	CASSLGTASFQPQHF
.	TRBV11-2	TRBJ1-4	.	TGTGCCAGCAGCTTAGTGGTGTTCTTGGAGGAAAAACTGTTTTTT	CASSLVVFLEEKLFF
.	TRBV9	TRBJ1-2	.	TGTGCCAGCAGCGTACAGGGAACTAACTATGGCTACACCTTC	CASSVQGTNYGYTF
.	TRBV28	TRBJ1-2	.	TGTGCCAGCAGTCCCCGCGGGGCGGCAGTAAGTAGTCGCTACACCTTC	CASSPRGAAVSSRYTF
.	TRBV29-1	TRBJ2-3	.	TGCAGCGTTAAGGACAGAGCTAGCACAGATACGCAGTATTTT	CSVKDRASTDTQYF
.	TRBV19	TRBJ2-5	.	TGTGCCAGTAGTACGATACAGGGTAGGGGGGAGACCCAGTACTTC	CASSTIQGRGETQYF
.	TRBV9	TRBJ1-5	.	TGTGCCAGCAGCGTACCTAATAGCAATCAGCCCCAGCATTTT	CASSVPNSNQPQHF
.	TRBV10-3	TRBJ2-5	.	TGTGCCATCAGTGAGACCAGGGAGGAGACCCAGTACTTC	CAISETREETQYF